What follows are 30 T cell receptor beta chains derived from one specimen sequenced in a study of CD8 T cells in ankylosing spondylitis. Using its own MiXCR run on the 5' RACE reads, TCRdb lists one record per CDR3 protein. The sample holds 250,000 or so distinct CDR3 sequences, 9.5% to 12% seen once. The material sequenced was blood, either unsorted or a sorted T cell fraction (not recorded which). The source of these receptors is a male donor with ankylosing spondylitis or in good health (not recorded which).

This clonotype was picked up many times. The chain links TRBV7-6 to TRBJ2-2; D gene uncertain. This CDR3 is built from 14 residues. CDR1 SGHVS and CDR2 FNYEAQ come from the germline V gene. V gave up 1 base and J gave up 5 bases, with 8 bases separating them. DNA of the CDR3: TGTGCCAGCAGCTTAGAACCGTGGACCGGGGAGCTGTTTTTT. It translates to CASSLEPWTGELFF. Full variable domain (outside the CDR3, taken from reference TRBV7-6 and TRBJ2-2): GAGVSQSPRYKVTKRGQDVALRCDPISGHVSLYWYRQALGQGPEFLTYFNYEAQQDKSGLPNDRFSAERPEGSISTLTIQRTEQRDSAMYRCASSLEPWTGELFFGEGSRLTVL.

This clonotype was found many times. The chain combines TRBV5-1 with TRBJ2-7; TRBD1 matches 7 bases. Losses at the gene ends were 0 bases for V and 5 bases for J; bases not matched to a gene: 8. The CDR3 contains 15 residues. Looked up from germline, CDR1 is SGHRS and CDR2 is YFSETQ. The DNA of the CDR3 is TGCGCCAGCAGCTTGGTAGACAGGGTTGGCCACGAGCAGTACTTC. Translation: CASSLVDRVGHEQYF.

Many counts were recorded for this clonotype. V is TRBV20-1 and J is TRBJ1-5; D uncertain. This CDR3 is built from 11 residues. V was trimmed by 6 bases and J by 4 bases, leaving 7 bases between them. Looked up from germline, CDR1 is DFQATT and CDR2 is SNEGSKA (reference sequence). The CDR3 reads CSATPNQPQHF. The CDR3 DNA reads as TGCAGTGCCACACCGAATCAGCCCCAGCATTTT.

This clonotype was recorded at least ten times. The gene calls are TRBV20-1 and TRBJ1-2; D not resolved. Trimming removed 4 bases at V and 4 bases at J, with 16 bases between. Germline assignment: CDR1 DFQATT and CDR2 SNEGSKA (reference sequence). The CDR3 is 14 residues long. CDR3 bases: TGCAGTGCTACGGCTGTCATCGTCAGCTATGGCTACACCTTC. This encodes CSATAVIVSYGYTF.

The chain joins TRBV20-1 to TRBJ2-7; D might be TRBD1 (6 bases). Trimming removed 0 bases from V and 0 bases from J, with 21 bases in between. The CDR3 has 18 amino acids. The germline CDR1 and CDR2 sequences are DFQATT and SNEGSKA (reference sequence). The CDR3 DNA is TGCAGTGCTAGAGATTTTATAGGGGGTAGACTCGGCTCCTACGAGCAGTACTTC. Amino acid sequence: CSARDFIGGRLGSYEQYF.

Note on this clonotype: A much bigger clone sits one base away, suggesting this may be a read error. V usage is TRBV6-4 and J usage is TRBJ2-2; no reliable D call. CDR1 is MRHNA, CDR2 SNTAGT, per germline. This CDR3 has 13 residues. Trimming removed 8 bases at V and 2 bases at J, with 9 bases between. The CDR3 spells CASPWANTGELFF. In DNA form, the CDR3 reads TGTGCCAGCCCTTGGGCTAACACCGGGGAGCTGTTTTTT.

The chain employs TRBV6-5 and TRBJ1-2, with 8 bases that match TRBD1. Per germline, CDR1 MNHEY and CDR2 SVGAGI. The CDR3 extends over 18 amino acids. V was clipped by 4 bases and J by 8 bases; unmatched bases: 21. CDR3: CASSFSYPYNRGISGYTF. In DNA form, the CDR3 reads TGTGCCAGCAGTTTTTCCTACCCTTATAACAGGGGGATTTCCGGCTACACCTTC.

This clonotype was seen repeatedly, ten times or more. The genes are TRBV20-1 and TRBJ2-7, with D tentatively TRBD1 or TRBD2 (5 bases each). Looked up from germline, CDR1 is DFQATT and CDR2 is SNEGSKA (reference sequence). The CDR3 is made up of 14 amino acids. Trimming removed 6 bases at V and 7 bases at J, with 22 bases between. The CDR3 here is CSARPMQPREEQYF. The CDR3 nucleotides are TGCAGTGCCCGACCCATGCAGCCCAGGGAGGAGCAGTACTTC.

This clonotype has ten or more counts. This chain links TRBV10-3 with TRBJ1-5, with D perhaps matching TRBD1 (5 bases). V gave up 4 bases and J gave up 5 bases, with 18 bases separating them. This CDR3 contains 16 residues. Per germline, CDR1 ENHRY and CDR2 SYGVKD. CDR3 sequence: CAISGAHPGPDQPQHF. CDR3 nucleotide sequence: TGTGCCATCAGTGGGGCTCACCCAGGGCCTGATCAGCCCCAGCATTTT.

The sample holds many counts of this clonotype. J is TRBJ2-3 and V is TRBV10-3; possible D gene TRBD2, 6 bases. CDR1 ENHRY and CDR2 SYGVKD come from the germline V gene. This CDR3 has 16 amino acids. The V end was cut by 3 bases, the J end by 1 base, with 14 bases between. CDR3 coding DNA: TGTGCCATCAGTGATCTTCTGGCGGGGCGCACAGATACGCAGTATTTT. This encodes CAISDLLAGRTDTQYF.

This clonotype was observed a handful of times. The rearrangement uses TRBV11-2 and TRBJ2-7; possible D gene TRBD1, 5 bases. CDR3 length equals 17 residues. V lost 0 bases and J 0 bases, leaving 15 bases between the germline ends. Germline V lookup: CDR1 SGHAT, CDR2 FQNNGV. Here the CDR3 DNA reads TGTGCCAGCAGCTTAGAATTCGAGACAGCCAGCTCCTACGAGCAGTACTTC. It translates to CASSLEFETASSYEQYF.

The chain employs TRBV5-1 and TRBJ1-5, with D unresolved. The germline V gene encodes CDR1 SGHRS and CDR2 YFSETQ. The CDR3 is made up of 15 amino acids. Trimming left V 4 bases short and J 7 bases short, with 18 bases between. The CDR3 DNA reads TGCGCCAGCAGCCTTGGGAGGTTGGGAAACCAGCCCCAGCATTTT. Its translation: CASSLGRLGNQPQHF.

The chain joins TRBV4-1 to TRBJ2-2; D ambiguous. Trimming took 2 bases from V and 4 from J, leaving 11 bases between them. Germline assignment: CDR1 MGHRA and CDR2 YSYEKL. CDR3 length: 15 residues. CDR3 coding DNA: TGCGCCAGCAGCCAAAGGGTAGGCGGCACCGGGGAGCTGTTTTTT. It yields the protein CASSQRVGGTGELFF.

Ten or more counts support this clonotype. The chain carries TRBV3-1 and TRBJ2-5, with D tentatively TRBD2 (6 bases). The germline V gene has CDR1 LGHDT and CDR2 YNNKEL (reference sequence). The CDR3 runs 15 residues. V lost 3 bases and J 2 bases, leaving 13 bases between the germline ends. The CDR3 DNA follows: TGTGCCAGCAGCCACGCCGTTGGGGGGCAAGAGACCCAGTACTTC. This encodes CASSHAVGGQETQYF.

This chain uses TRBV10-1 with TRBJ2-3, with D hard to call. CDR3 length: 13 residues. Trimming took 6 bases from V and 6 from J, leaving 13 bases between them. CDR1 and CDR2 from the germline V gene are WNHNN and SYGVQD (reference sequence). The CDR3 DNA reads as TGCGCCAGCAGCCTCCTGCCTTGGGATACGCAGTATTTT. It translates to CASSLLPWDTQYF.

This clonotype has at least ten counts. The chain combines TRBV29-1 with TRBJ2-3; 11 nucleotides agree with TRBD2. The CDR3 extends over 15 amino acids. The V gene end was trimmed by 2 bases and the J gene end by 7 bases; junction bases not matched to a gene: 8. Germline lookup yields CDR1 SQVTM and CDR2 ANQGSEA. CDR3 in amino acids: CSVETSGGSTNTQYF. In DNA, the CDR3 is TGCAGCGTTGAAACTAGCGGGGGTTCGACCAATACGCAGTATTTT.

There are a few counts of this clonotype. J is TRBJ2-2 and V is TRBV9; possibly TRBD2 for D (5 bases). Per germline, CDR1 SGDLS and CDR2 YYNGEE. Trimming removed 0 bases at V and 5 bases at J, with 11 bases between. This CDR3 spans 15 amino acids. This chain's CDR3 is CASSVEAGVTGELFF. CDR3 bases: TGTGCCAGCAGCGTAGAGGCCGGGGTTACCGGGGAGCTGTTTTTT.

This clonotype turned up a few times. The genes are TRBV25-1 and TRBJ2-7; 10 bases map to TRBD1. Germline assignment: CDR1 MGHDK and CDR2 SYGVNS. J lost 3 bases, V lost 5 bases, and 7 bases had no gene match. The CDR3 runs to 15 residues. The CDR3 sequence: CASSTRQGAGYEQYF. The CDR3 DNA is TGTGCCAGCAGTACCCGACAGGGGGCGGGCTACGAGCAGTACTTC.

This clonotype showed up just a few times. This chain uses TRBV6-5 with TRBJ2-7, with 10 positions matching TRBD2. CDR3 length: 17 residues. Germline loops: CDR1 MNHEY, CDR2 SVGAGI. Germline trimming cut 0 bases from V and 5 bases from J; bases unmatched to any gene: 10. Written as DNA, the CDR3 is TGTGCCAGCAGTTACTCGTCAGCGGGAGGGGTTTACCACGAGCAGTACTTC. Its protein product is CASSYSSAGGVYHEQYF.

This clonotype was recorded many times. Here the CDR3 DNA reads TGTGCCATCAGTGAGTCGACAGATAGCAATCAGCCCCAGCATTTT. It specifies CAISESTDSNQPQHF. The gene calls are TRBV10-3 and TRBJ1-5, with a tentative D call TRBD1 (5 bases). CDR3 length equals 15 residues. With 0 bases removed from V and 0 bases from J, the gap between germline ends came to 6 bases. Germline values: CDR1 ENHRY, CDR2 SYGVKD.

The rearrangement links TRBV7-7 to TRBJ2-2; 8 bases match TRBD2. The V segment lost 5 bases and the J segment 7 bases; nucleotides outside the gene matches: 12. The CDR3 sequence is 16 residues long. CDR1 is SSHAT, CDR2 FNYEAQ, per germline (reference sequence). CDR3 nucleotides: TGTGCCAGCAGCCCCATGTCAGCGGGAGAGGGCGGGGAGCTGTTTTTT. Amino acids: CASSPMSAGEGGELFF.

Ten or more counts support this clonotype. This chain's CDR3 is CASSPRGGLETQYF. CDR3 coding DNA: TGTGCCAGCAGCCCGCGGGGGGGCCTTGAGACCCAGTACTTC. The chain couples TRBV7-3 to TRBJ2-5, with TRBD2 identical over 9 bases. The trim removed 5 bases at V and 5 bases at J, leaving 6 bases unmatched. CDR3 size: 14 residues. Germline V gene data show CDR1 as SGHTA and CDR2 as FQGTGA.

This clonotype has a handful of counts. CDR3 sequence: CASSLAGQVNYGYTF. CDR3 in DNA: TGTGCCAGCAGCTTAGCGGGGCAGGTAAACTATGGCTACACCTTC. The chain is built from TRBV7-6 and TRBJ1-2, with a weak D call TRBD1 (5 bases). The CDR3 contains 15 residues. The V and J ends lost 0 bases and 2 bases respectively, with 10 bases between them. Germline CDR1 reads SGHVS; CDR2 reads FNYEAQ.

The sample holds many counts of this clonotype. The CDR3 nucleotides read TGTGCCAGCAGCCGTGGGACTAGCGGGGACAATGAGCAGTTCTTC. Its protein is CASSRGTSGDNEQFF. The chain couples TRBV4-2 to TRBJ2-1; 13 bases are a match to TRBD2. The CDR3 covers 15 residues. Germline-derived CDR1 and CDR2 are LGHNA and YNFKEQ. V gave up 4 bases and J gave up 5 bases; unmatched junction bases: 2.

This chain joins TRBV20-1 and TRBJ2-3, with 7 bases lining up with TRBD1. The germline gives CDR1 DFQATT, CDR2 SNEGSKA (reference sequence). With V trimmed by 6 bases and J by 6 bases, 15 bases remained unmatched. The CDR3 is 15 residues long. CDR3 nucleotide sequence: TGCAGTGCCTTAAGGACAGGACCAATCCGGGATACGCAGTATTTT. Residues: CSALRTGPIRDTQYF.

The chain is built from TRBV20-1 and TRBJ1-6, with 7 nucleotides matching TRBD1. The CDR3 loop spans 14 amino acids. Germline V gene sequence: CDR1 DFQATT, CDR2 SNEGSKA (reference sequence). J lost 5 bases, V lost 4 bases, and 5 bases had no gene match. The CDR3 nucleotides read TGCAGTGCTATAAAGGGACAGAATAATTCACCCCTCCACTTT. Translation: CSAIKGQNNSPLHF.

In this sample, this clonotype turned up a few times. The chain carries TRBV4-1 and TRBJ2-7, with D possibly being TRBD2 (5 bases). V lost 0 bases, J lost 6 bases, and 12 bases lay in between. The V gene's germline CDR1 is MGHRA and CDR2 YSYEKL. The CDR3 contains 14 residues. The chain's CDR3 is CASSQELGSAEQYF. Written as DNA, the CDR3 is TGCGCCAGCAGCCAAGAGTTAGGGAGCGCCGAGCAGTACTTC.

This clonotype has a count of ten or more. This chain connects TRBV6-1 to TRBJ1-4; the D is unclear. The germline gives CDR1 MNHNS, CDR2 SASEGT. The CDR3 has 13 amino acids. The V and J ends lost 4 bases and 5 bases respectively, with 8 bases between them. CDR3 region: CASSVSPNEKLFF. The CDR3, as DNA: TGTGCCAGCAGTGTTAGTCCCAATGAAAAACTGTTTTTT.

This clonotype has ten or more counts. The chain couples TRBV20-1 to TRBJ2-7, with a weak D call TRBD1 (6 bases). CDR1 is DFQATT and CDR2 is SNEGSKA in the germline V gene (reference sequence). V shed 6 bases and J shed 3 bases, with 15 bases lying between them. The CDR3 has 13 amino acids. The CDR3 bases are TGCAGTGCCTCCGGACAGAACTTCTACGAGCAGTACTTC. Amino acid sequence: CSASGQNFYEQYF.

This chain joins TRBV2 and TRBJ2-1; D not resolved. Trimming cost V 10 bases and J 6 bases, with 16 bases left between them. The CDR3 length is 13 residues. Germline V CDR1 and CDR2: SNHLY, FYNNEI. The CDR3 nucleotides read TGTGCCACTTTTCTAGAAGGGATCAATGAGCAGTTCTTC. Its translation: CATFLEGINEQFF.